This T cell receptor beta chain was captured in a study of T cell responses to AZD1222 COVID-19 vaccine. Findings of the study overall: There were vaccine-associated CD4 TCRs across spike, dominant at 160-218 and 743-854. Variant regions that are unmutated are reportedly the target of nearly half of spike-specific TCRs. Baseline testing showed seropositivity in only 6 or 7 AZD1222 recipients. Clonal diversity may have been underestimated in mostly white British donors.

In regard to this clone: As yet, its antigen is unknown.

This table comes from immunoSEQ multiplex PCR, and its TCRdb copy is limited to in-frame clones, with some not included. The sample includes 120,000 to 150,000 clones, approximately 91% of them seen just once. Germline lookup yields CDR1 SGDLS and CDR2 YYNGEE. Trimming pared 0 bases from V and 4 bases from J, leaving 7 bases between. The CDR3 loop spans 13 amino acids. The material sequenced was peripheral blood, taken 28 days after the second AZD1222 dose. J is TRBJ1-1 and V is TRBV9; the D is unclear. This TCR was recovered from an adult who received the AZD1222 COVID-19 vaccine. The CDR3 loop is CASSVGDTTEAFF. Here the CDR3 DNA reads TGTGCCAGCAGCGTAGGAGACACCACTGAAGCTTTCTTT.